This TCR beta chain is from a study of blood T cells in healthy people across ages. Study-wide results and caveats: PBMCs left unsorted prevented a conclusive naive versus antigen-experienced comparison.

On this clonotype itself: Its antigen is not identified.

The people who gave samples were healthy Caucasians from Russia, aged about 6 to 95. Per-sample yields of isolated PBMCs were at least 6 million. Next came a second PCR, run for about 6 to 11 cycles, which used a sample-barcoded 5' primer along with a J-beta primer mix. Each CDR3 protein is one row after TCRdb ran MiXCR on the 5' RACE reads. The data contain 650,000 to 900,000 distinct CDR3 sequences, 55% to 65% of them seen just once; the ten biggest clones take up roughly a quarter. This sequence was found in a man younger than 45 in good health. Sequencing input: blood.

The CDR3 reads CATSRDMAGNRPWFF. CDR3 nucleotide sequence: TGTGCCACCAGCAGAGATATGGCAGGGAATAGGCCGTGGTTCTTC. The chain uses TRBV15 and TRBJ2-1; possibly TRBD1 for D (5 bases). CDR1 and CDR2 (germline): LNHNV, YYDKDF (reference sequence). V gave up 0 bases and J gave up 15 bases, with 21 bases separating them. This CDR3 spans 15 amino acids.